This T cell receptor beta chain was identified in a study of T cells in Graves' hyperthyroidism and ophthalmopathy. Study-level information: Peripheral blood specimens were obtained at initial diagnosis, prior to any treatment.

Investigators excluded patients with uncontrolled infection, other autoimmune disease, pregnancy or lactation. The study based diagnoses on clinical symptoms, serum thyroxine and TRAb, thyroid ultrasound and orbital computed tomography. Amplification targeted TCR beta CDR3 regions from RNA transcripts. HTBI primers drove first-round RT-PCR of the TCR CDR3. TCRdb called the multiplex PCR reads again in MiXCR, with one record for every CDR3 protein. The sample lists approximately 520,000 distinct CDR3 sequences; 20% were seen once. Trimming took 5 bases from V and 1 from J, leaving 21 bases between them. The CDR3 totals 18 residues. Looked up from germline, CDR1 is SGHAT and CDR2 is FQNNGV.

The chain couples TRBV11-2 to TRBJ1-3, with a tentative D call TRBD1 (6 bases). Sequencing input: blood. The sequence came from a man between 18 and 29 years old with Graves' hyperthyroidism. The CDR3: CASSVFSGTTASGNTIYF. The CDR3 region has the DNA TGTGCCAGCAGCGTATTCTCCGGGACAACGGCTTCTGGAAACACCATATATTTT.